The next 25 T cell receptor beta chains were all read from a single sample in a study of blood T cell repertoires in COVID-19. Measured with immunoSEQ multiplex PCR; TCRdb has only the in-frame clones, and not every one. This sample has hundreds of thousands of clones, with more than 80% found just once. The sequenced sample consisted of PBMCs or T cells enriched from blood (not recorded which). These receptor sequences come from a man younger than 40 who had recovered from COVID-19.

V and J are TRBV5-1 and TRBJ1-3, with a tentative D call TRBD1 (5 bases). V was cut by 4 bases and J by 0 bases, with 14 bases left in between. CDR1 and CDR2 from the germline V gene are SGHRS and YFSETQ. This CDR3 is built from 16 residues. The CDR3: CASSLEQVTSGNTIYF. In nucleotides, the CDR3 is TGCGCCAGCAGCCTTGAACAGGTTACCTCTGGAAACACCATATATTTT.

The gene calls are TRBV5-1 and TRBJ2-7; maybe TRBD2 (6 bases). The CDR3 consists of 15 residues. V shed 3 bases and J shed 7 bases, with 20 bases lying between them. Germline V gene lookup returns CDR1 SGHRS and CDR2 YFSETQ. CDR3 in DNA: TGCGCCAGCAGCTCCATCCCGGGAGAGTCGACAGAGCAGTACTTC. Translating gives CASSSIPGESTEQYF.

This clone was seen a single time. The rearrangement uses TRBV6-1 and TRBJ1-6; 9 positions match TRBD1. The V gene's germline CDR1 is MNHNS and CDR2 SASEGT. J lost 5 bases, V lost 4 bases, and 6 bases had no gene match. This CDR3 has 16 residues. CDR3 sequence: CASSVRTGAHNSPLHF. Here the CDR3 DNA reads TGTGCCAGCAGTGTTCGGACAGGGGCTCATAATTCACCCCTCCACTTT.

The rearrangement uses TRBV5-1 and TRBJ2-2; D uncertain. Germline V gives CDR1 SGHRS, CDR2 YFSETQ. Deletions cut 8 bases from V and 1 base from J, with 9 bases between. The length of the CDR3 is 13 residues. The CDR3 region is CASSPENTGELFF. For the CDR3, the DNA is TGCGCCAGTTCCCCAGAGAACACCGGGGAGCTGTTTTTT.

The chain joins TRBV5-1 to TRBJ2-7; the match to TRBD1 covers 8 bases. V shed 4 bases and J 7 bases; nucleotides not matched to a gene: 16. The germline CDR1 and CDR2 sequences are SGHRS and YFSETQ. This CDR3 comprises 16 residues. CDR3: CASSTGQGRLVPEQYF. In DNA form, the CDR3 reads TGCGCCAGCAGCACAGGACAGGGCCGGCTAGTTCCAGAGCAGTACTTC.

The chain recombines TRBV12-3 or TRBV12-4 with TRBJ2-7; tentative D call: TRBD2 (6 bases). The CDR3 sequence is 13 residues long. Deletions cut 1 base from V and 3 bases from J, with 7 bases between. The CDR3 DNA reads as TGTGCCAGCAGTTTAGGGCGGGACTACGAGCAGTACTTC. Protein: CASSLGRDYEQYF.

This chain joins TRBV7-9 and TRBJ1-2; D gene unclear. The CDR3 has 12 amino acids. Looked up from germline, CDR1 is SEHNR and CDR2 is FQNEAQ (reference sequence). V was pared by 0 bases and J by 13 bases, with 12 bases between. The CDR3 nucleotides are TGTGCCAGCAGCTTAGCCCCGACGGGGAGCACCTTC. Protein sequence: CASSLAPTGSTF.

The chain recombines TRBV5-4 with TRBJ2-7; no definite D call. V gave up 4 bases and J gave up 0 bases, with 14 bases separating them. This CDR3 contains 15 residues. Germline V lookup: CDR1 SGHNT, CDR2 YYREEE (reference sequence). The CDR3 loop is CASSPGGSSSYEQYF. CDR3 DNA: TGTGCCAGCAGCCCGGGTGGTAGTAGCTCCTACGAGCAGTACTTC.

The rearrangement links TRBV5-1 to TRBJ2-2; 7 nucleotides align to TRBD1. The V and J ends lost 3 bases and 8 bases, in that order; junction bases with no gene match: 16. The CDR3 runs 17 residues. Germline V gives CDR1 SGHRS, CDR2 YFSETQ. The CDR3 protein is CASSSLGDSAVEGELFF. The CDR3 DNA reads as TGCGCCAGCAGCTCCCTTGGGGACAGTGCCGTTGAGGGGGAGCTGTTTTTT.

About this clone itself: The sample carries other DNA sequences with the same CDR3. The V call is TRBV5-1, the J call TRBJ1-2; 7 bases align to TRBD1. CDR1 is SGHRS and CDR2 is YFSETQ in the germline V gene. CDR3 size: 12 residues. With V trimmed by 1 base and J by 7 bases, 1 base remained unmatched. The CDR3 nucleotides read TGCGCCAGCAGCTTGTCAGGGGGTGGCTACACCTTC. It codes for CASSLSGGGYTF.

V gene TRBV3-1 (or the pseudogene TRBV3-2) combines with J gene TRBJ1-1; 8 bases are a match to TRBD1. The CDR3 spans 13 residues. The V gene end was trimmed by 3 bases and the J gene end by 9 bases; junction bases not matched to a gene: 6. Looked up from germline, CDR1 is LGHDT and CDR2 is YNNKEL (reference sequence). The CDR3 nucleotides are TGTGCCAGCAGCCACAATCGACAGGGGCAAGCTTTCTTT. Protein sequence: CASSHNRQGQAFF.

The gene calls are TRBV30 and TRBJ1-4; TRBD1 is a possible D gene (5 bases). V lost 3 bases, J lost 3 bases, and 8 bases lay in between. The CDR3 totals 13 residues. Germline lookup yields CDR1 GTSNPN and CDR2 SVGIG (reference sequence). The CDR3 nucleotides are TGTGCCTGGAGCGGGGGTCCTAATGAAAAACTGTTTTTT. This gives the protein CAWSGGPNEKLFF.

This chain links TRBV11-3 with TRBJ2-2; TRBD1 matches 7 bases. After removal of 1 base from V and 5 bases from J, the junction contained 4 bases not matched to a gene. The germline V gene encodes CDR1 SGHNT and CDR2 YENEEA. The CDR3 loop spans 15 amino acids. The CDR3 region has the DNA TGTGCCAGCAGCTTAGCGACAGGGAGAACCGGGGAGCTGTTTTTT. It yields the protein CASSLATGRTGELFF.

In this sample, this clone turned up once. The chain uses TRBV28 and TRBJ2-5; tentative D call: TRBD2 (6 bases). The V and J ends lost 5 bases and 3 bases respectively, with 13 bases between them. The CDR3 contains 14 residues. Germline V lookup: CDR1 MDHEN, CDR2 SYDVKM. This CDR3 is CASSAPPGEETQYF. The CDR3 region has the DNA TGTGCCAGCAGTGCCCCTCCGGGGGAAGAGACCCAGTACTTC. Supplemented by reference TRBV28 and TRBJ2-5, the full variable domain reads DVKVTQSSRYLVKRTGEKVFLECVQDMDHENMFWYRQDPGLGLRLIYFSYDVKMKEKGDIPEGYSVSREKKERFSLILESASTNQTSMYLCASSAPPGEETQYFGPGTRLLVL.

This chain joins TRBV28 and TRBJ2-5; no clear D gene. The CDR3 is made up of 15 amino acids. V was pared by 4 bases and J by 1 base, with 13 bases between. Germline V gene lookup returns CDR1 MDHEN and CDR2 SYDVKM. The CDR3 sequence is CASSSVDTLQETQYF. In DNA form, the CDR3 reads TGTGCCAGCAGTTCCGTCGACACCCTCCAAGAGACCCAGTACTTC.

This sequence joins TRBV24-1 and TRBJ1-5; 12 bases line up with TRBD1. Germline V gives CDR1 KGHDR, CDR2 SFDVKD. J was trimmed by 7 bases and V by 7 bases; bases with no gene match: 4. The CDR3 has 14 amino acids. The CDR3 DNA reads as TGTGCCACCAGCGGGACAGGGGGCAGGCAGCCCCAGCATTTT. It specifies CATSGTGGRQPQHF.

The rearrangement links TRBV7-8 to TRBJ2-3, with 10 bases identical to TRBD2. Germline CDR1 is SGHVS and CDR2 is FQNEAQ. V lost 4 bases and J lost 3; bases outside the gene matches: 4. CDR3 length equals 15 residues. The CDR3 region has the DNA TGTGCCAGCAGCTGGGGACTAGCGATTACAGATACGCAGTATTTT. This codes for CASSWGLAITDTQYF.

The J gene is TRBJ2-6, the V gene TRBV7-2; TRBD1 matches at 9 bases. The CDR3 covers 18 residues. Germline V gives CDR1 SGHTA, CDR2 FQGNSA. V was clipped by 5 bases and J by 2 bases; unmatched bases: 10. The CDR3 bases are TGTGCCAGCAGCCAGGGGACAGGGTGGATCCCTGGGGCCAACGTCCTGACTTTC. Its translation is CASSQGTGWIPGANVLTF. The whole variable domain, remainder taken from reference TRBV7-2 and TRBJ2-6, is GAGVSQSPSNKVTEKGKDVELRCDPISGHTALYWYRQSLGQGLEFLIYFQGNSAPDKSGLPSDRFSAERTGGSVSTLTIQRTQQEDSAVYLCASSQGTGWIPGANVLTFGAGSRLTVL.

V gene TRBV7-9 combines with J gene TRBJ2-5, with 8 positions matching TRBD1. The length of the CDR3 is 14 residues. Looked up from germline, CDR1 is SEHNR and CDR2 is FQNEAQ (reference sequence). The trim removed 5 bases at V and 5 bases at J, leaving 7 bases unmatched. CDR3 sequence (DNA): TGTGCCAGCAGCAAACGAGGACAGGGCGAGACCCAGTACTTC. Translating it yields CASSKRGQGETQYF.

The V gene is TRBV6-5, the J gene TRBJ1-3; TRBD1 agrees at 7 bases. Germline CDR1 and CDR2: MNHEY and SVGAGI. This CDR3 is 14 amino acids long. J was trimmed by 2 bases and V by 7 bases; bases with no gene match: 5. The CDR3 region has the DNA TGTGCCAGCAACACCGGGACAGCTGGAAACACCATATATTTT. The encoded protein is CASNTGTAGNTIYF.

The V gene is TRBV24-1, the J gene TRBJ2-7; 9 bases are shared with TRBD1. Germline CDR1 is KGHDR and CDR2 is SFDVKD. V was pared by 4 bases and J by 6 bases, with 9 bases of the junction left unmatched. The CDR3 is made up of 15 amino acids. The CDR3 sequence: CATSDPGTGLSEQYF. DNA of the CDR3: TGTGCCACCAGTGACCCCGGGACAGGGCTGAGCGAGCAGTACTTC.

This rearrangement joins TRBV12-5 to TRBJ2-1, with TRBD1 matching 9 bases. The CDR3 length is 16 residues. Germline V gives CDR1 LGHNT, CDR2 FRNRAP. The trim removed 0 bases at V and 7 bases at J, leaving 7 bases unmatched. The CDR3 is CASGLVLGQGMNEQFF. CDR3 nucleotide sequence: TGTGCTAGTGGTTTGGTACTGGGACAGGGAATGAATGAGCAGTTCTTC.

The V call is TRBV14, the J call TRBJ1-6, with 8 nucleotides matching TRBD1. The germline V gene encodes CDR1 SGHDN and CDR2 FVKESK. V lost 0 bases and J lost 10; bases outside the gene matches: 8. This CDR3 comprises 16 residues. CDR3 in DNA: TGTGCCAGCAGCCAAGAGAGGGGCAGGGGGCTATCACCCCTCCACTTT. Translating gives CASSQERGRGLSPLHF.

The CDR3 loop is CASSEARDYNSPLHF. CDR3 DNA sequence: TGTGCCAGCAGTGAAGCCAGGGATTATAATTCACCCCTCCACTTT. V is TRBV6-1 and J is TRBJ1-6; D is perhaps TRBD1 (5 bases). The CDR3 runs to 15 residues. Trimming stripped 0 bases from V and 4 bases from J, with 7 bases between. Germline V gene lookup returns CDR1 MNHNS and CDR2 SASEGT.

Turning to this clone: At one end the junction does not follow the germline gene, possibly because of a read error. The DNA of the CDR3 is TGTGCCACCAGTCGGAGGGCCGGGGAGACCCAGTACTTC. Amino acids: CATSRRAGETQYF. V gene TRBV6-4 combines with J gene TRBJ2-5, with D perhaps matching TRBD2 (6 bases). The CDR3 contains 13 residues. Germline V lookup: CDR1 MRHNA, CDR2 SNTAGT.